One and the same sample provided the 2 T cell receptor beta chains below, sequenced in a study of T cells expressing NK-cell markers. Using the 5' RACE reads, TCRdb records one entry per CDR3 protein without DNA. The specimen's table records roughly 380,000 distinct CDR3 sequences. Sample: blood T cells: a sorted CD56 or NKG2C T cell subset, CD4+ or CD8+ T cells, or bulk PBMC T cells (not recorded which). The receptors come from a man aged 18 to 69 in good health.

The chain is built from TRBV20-1 and TRBJ2-2. CDR1 is DFQATT and CDR2 is SNEGSKA in the germline V gene (reference sequence). This CDR3 is 15 amino acids long. The CDR3 reads CSASHPHSNTGELFF.

The rearrangement links TRBV12-3 or TRBV12-4 to TRBJ2-1; TCRdb's assignment of TRBD2 cannot be checked, as there is no DNA. This CDR3 is 15 amino acids long. The CDR3 spells CASSFLGGGYNEQFF.